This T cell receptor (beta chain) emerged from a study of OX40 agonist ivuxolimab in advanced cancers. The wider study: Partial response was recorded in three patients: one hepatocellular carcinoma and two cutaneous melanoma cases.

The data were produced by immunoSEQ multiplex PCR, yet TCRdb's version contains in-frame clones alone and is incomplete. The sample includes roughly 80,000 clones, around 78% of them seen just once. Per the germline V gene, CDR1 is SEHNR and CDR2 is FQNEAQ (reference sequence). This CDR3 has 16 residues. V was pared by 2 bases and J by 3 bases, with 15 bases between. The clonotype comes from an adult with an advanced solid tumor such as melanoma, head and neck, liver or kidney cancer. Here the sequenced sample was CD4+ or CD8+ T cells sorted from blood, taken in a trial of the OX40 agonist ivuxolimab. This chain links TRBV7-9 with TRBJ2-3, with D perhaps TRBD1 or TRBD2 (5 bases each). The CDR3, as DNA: TGTGCCAGCAGCTTACGAGGGGCGCTCGTTACAGATACGCAGTATTTT. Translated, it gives CASSLRGALVTDTQYF.